This T cell receptor beta chain appears in the sequencing data of a study of graft-versus-host responses after intestinal transplantation. Study overall: Anti-thymocyte globulin induction was given to all recipients, followed by tacrolimus and steroids for roughly 3 years.

Study-wide points: GvH clones were identified in recipient marrow, with some first appearing in ileum or blood.

The method was immunoSEQ multiplex PCR; TCRdb's version includes in-frame clones alone and lacks a portion of them. The sample shows about 88,000 clones, 85% to 90% of them seen only once. Concerning this clone itself: Its antigen is not identified.

This material consisted of unstimulated CD4+ T cells sorted from spleen or lymph node cells, taken before intestinal transplant. This receptor was obtained from a human donor who received an intestinal transplant.

The CDR3 DNA sequence: TGCAGCGTTGAATGGAGCCGCACAGATACGCAGTATTTT. It encodes CSVEWSRTDTQYF. The chain uses TRBV29-1 and TRBJ2-3; D not certain. In germline, CDR1 is SQVTM, CDR2 ANQGSEA. The ends were cut back, 2 bases at V and 1 base at J, with 7 bases in the middle. The CDR3 totals 13 residues.